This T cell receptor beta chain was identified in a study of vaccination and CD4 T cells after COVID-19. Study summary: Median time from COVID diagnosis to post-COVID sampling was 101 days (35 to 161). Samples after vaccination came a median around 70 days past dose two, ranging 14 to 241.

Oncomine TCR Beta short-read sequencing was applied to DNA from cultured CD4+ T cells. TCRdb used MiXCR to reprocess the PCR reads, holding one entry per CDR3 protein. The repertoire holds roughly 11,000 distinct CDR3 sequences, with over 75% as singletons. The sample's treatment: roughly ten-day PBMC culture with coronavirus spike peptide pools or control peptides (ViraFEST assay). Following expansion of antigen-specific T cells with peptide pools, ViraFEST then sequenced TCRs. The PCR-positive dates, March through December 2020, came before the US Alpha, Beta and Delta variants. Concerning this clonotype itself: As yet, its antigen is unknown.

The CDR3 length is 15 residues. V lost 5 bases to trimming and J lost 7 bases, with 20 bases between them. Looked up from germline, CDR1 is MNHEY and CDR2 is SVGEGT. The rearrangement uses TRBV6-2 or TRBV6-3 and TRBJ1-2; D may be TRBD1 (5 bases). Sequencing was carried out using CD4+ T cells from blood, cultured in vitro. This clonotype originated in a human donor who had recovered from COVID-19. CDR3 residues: CASSTTGTLAGGYTF. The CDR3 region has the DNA TGTGCCAGCAGTACAACCGGGACGCTGGCAGGTGGCTACACCTTC.